A selection of T cell receptor beta chains follows, all from one sample in a study of blood T cell repertoires in COVID-19. Measured with immunoSEQ multiplex PCR; TCRdb has only the in-frame clones, and not every one. There are tens of thousands of clones in the sample; roughly 82% occur only once, and roughly a sixth lies in the top ten. Source material: peripheral blood. Every receptor here comes from a human donor in a cohort sampled during active COVID-19. The CDR3 runs from the conserved cysteine through the conserved F or W. The order of the fields is J gene, V gene, D gene, clone size, CDR3 DNA, CDR3 protein. A D gene is named only where the DNA matches it firmly. The listing skips clone size in some rows; elsewhere it reads once, few, many or a size class.

>TRBJ1-1|TRBV11-1|NA|NA
TGTGCCAGCAGCTACGACAGGAACACTGAAGCTTTCTTT
CASSYDRNTEAFF
>TRBJ1-5|TRBV6-5|NA|NA
TGTGCCAGCAGTTCCAGTCCTAATCAGCCCCAGCATTTT
CASSSSPNQPQHF
>TRBJ2-5|TRBV6-1|TRBD1|few
TGTGCCAGCAGTGAATTGGCAGGGGGCCCCCAAGAGACCCAGTACTTC
CASSELAGGPQETQYF
>TRBJ2-7|TRBV5-1|NA|NA
TGCGCCAGCAGCCCTTATCCGGGAGCCTCCTACGAGCAGTACTTC
CASSPYPGASYEQYF
>TRBJ1-1|TRBV30|TRBD1|NA
TGTGCCTGGAGTAGACAGGGGATCACTGAAGCTTTCTTT
CAWSRQGITEAFF
>TRBJ2-3|TRBV7-7|TRBD2|NA
TGTGCTAGCAGCTTAACGGGGGGGCTCACAGATACGCAGTATTTT
CASSLTGGLTDTQYF
>TRBJ2-7|TRBV5-1|TRBD2|NA
TGCGCCAGCAGCCCTTTGAAGCGGGGCATCGGCTTTTCCTACGAGCAGTACTTC
CASSPLKRGIGFSYEQYF
>TRBJ1-1|TRBV5-6|TRBD1|NA
TGTGCCAGCAGCTTCCAGGGGGCTGGCACTGAAGCTTTCTTT
CASSFQGAGTEAFF
>TRBJ1-1|TRBV30|TRBD1|NA
TGTGCCTGGAAAGGAGGACAGGGTAGTTTTAAAGCTTTCTTT
CAWKGGQGSFKAFF
>TRBJ1-2|TRBV30|NA|NA
TGTGCCTGGACCCGCATAGGGGGAAACTATGGCTACACCTTC
CAWTRIGGNYGYTF
>TRBJ1-2|TRBV13|NA|NA
TGTGCCAGCAGCTTCGCGAAGCGGGGGTCAGGGGATTATGGCTACACCTTC
CASSFAKRGSGDYGYTF
>TRBJ2-7|TRBV11-3|TRBD1|NA
TGTGCCAGCAGCCCAGGACAGGGTTCGGACGAGCAGTACTTC
CASSPGQGSDEQYF
>TRBJ2-7|TRBV6-2/TRBV6-3|TRBD1|NA
TGTGCCAGCAGTTCCCCCGGGACAGGGCTCACCTACGAGCAGTACTTC
CASSSPGTGLTYEQYF
>TRBJ1-4|TRBV7-2|TRBD1|NA
TGTGCCAGCAGCCTCGGACAGGGCCATGAAAAACTGTTTTTT
CASSLGQGHEKLFF
>TRBJ2-2|TRBV18|NA|NA
TGTGCCAGCTCACCCTCCAACACAGGGATGGTACCCGGGGAGCTGTTTTTT
CASSPSNTGMVPGELFF
>TRBJ1-3|TRBV3-1/TRBV3-2|NA|NA
TGTGCCAGCAGCCATCCAGGGGCGTTCTCTGGAAACACCATATATTTT
CASSHPGAFSGNTIYF
>TRBJ1-1|TRBV7-2|TRBD1|NA
TGTGCCAGCAGCTTAGGAGGGGGCTTCACTGAAGCTTTCTTT
CASSLGGGFTEAFF
>TRBJ2-7|TRBV11-2|TRBD1|NA
TGTGCCAGCAGCCCGATGTCGGGACAGGGGGTGGAACAGTACTTC
CASSPMSGQGVEQYF
>TRBJ2-7|TRBV2|TRBD1|once
TGTGCCAGCAGTTACAGGGGTAGGACCTACGAGCAGTACTTC
CASSYRGRTYEQYF
>TRBJ1-2|TRBV10-3|NA|NA
TGTGCCATCAGTGATCGGGGAGGGGAGGATGGCTACACCTTC
CAISDRGGEDGYTF
>TRBJ1-5|TRBV5-1|NA|NA
TGCGCCAGCAGCCCTGGGTCAGGGCTCATTAGCAATCAGCCCCAGCATTTT
CASSPGSGLISNQPQHF
>TRBJ1-3|TRBV11-1|TRBD1|NA
TGTGCCAGCAGATCCTCGCAGGGGGCATACGGAAACACCATATATTTT
CASRSSQGAYGNTIYF
>TRBJ2-7|TRBV5-1|NA|NA
TGCGCCAGCAGCTCCGGCGGGTACGAGCAGTACTTC
CASSSGGYEQYF
>TRBJ2-1|TRBV24-1|NA|once
TGTGCCACCAGTGATTCGTTGTCCTACAATGAGCAGTTCTTC
CATSDSLSYNEQFF
>TRBJ2-3|TRBV12-3/TRBV12-4|NA|NA
TGTGCCAGCAGCTTGTTAGATACGCAGTATTTT
CASSLLDTQYF
>TRBJ1-1|TRBV14|TRBD1|NA
TGTGCCAGCAGCCAAGTCGGACCGACAGGGAAAGCTTTCTTT
CASSQVGPTGKAFF
>TRBJ2-7|TRBV19|TRBD1|NA
TGTGCCAGTAGTACCCGGACAGGGGGCGAGGACGAGCAGTACTTC
CASSTRTGGEDEQYF
>TRBJ1-1|TRBV29-1|TRBD1|NA
TGCAGCGTTGCCTCCCAGGGGGACACTGAAGCTTTCTTT
CSVASQGDTEAFF
>TRBJ2-5|TRBV20-1|TRBD2|NA
TGCAGTGCTAGTTCGGGGGGGGGCCAGGAGACCCAGTACTTC
CSASSGGGQETQYF
>TRBJ1-1|TRBV19|NA|NA
TGTGCCAGTAGTATGGGAGTTTTTAGTGAAGCTTTCTTT
CASSMGVFSEAFF
>TRBJ1-1|TRBV12-3/TRBV12-4|NA|few
TGTGCCAGCAGTCAGGCGAGTGAAGCTTTCTTT
CASSQASEAFF
>TRBJ1-3|TRBV29-1|NA|NA
TGCAGCGGTTCTCAGGGTTTTGGAAACACCATATATTTT
CSGSQGFGNTIYF
>TRBJ2-7|TRBV28|TRBD1|NA
TGTGCCAGCAGTTGGGACCGGGACAGGGGGTACGAGCAGTACTTC
CASSWDRDRGYEQYF
>TRBJ1-2|TRBV19|NA|few
TGTGCCAGTAGTATAGATCGCGGCTACTATGGCTACACCTTC
CASSIDRGYYGYTF
>TRBJ2-1|TRBV3-1/TRBV3-2|NA|NA
TGTGCCAGCGGGGACAACCGATACAATGAGCAGTTCTTC
CASGDNRYNEQFF
>TRBJ2-7|TRBV6-5|TRBD1|NA
TGTGCCAGCGGACAGGGTGTTGGGGAGCAGTACTTC
CASGQGVGEQYF
>TRBJ2-3|TRBV7-2|NA|NA
TGTGCCAGCAGCTTCAGACGGGGAAGCACAGATACGCAGTATTTT
CASSFRRGSTDTQYF
>TRBJ2-7|TRBV30|TRBD2|NA
TGTGCCTGGAAGCTAGCGGGAGACTACGAGCAGTACTTC
CAWKLAGDYEQYF
>TRBJ1-5|TRBV24-1|NA|NA
TGTGCCACCAGTGCGGGGGGCAATCAGCCCCAGCATTTT
CATSAGGNQPQHF
>TRBJ1-3|TRBV12-5|NA|NA
TGTGCTAGTGGTTCGGACTTCTCTGGAAACACCATATATTTT
CASGSDFSGNTIYF
>TRBJ2-7|TRBV29-1|TRBD1|NA
TGCAGCGCCCTCGGGACAGGTTTGTACGAGCAGTACTTC
CSALGTGLYEQYF
>TRBJ2-7|TRBV9|NA|NA
TGTGCCAGCAGCGTAGGTGGGGAATGGAGGGAGCAGTACTTC
CASSVGGEWREQYF
>TRBJ2-1|TRBV11-2|TRBD2|few
TGTGCCAGCAGGTTAGGGTTAGGCAGCGGGAGACGGCCCAATGAGCAGTTCTTC
CASRLGLGSGRRPNEQFF